This T cell receptor beta chain is drawn from a study of blood T cell repertoires in COVID-19. Study summary: Italy, Spain and the United States were the sources of the convalescent and acute COVID-19 samples. T cells, B-cell-depleted T cells, or PBMCs provided the cDNA or gDNA that served as material.

How the authors handled the data: Amplification with reference gene primers provided the estimates of nucleated cell counts. Sequencing was performed with immunoSEQ multiplex PCR; in TCRdb, only in-frame clones are kept and a portion is missing. V and J calls and clone size are as listed in that table; D and trimming were resolved from the DNA. The sample yields around 160,000 clones, approximately 80% seen once. V was cut by 1 base and J by 0 bases, with 9 bases left in between. CDR1 is SEHNR, CDR2 FQNEAQ, per germline (reference sequence). The CDR3 loop spans 15 amino acids. The specimen was peripheral blood. V usage is TRBV7-9 and J usage is TRBJ1-2; D is unclear. This clonotype was obtained from a human donor in a cohort sampled during active COVID-19. DNA for the CDR3: TGTGCCAGCAGCTTAGTTCCGATAGCTAACTATGGCTACACCTTC. Amino acids: CASSLVPIANYGYTF. Supplemented by reference TRBV7-9 and TRBJ1-2, the full variable domain reads DTGVSQNPRHKITKRGQNVTFRCDPISEHNRLYWYRQTLGQGPEFLTYFQNEAQLEKSRLLSDRFSAERPKGSFSTLEIQRTEQGDSAMYLCASSLVPIANYGYTFGSGTRLTVV.